Presented here are 26 T cell receptor beta chains from one specimen sequenced in a study of CD8 T cells in Susac syndrome. The RNA, roughly 0.5 to 1 ug, was put through reverse transcription using random hexamers. TCRdb used MiXCR to reprocess the immunoSEQ multiplex PCR reads, holding one entry per CDR3 protein. This table holds 100,000 or so distinct CDR3 sequences, about 90% found once. The sample consisted of CD8+ T cells from PBMCs. The origin of the receptors is a human donor in good health.

CDR3 sequence reads: CAISESVLAGKDTQYF. The CDR3, as DNA: TGTGCCATCAGTGAGTCGGTCCTAGCGGGGAAAGATACGCAGTATTTT. This chain joins TRBV10-3 and TRBJ2-3; 9 bases are shared with TRBD2. The junction had 6 bases not matched to a gene; V was cut back by 0 bases and J by 5 bases. Germline loops: CDR1 ENHRY, CDR2 SYGVKD. The CDR3 spans 16 residues.

The V gene is TRBV6-5, the J gene TRBJ1-2; no clear D gene. Germline CDR1 is MNHEY and CDR2 is SVGAGI. The CDR3 has 15 amino acids. V lost 4 bases and J lost 4, with 16 bases in between. This CDR3 is CASSFEGKSVYGYTF. In DNA, the CDR3 is TGTGCCAGCAGTTTCGAGGGAAAAAGTGTCTATGGCTACACCTTC.

V usage is TRBV5-1 and J usage is TRBJ2-1; 10 nucleotides align to TRBD2. Germline V gene data show CDR1 as SGHRS and CDR2 as YFSETQ. This CDR3 has 14 residues. V was pared by 5 bases and J by 7 bases, with 6 bases of the junction left unmatched. CDR3 DNA: TGCGCCAGCAGAACTAGCGGGGAGTGGAATGAGCAGTTCTTC. Its protein product is CASRTSGEWNEQFF. The full variable domain, in which reference TRBV5-1 and TRBJ2-1 provide the parts outside the CDR3, is KAGVTQTPRYLIKTRGQQVTLSCSPISGHRSVSWYQQTPGQGLQFLFEYFSETQRNKGNFPGRFSGRQFSNSRSEMNVSTLELGDSALYLCASRTSGEWNEQFFGPGTRLTVL.

The DNA of the CDR3 is TGTGCCAGCAGCTTAGGGACAGGGGGCTATGGCTACACCTTC. It is translated as CASSLGTGGYGYTF. The J gene is TRBJ1-2, the V gene TRBV7-6; 10 nucleotides match TRBD1. V shed 1 base, J shed 4 bases, and the junction held 0 bases outside the gene matches. The germline V gene encodes CDR1 SGHVS and CDR2 FNYEAQ. The CDR3 totals 14 residues.

The CDR3 DNA is TGTGCCAGCAGTCCTAGGGGGCGGTCCTACGAGCAGTACTTC. This codes for CASSPRGRSYEQYF. The gene calls are TRBV2 and TRBJ2-7; 7 bases align to TRBD1. Germline lookup yields CDR1 SNHLY and CDR2 FYNNEI. The CDR3 length is 14 residues. V lost 5 bases to trimming and J lost 1 base; unmatched junction nucleotides: 5.

This chain uses TRBV19 with TRBJ1-2; 7 bases fit TRBD1. The CDR3 covers 14 residues. The germline V gene has CDR1 LNHDA and CDR2 SQIVND (reference sequence). Trimming took 10 bases from V and 1 from J; bases not matched to a gene: 9. CDR3 sequence reads: CATRGQSINYGYTF. CDR3 nucleotides: TGTGCCACTAGGGGACAGTCTATTAACTATGGCTACACCTTC.

The V call is TRBV5-5, the J call TRBJ2-5; TRBD2 is a possible D gene (6 bases). The length of the CDR3 is 14 residues. V was clipped by 1 base and J by 2 bases, with 9 bases between them. Germline CDR1 reads SGHKS; CDR2 reads YYEKEE (reference sequence). The CDR3 reads CASSLSGGQETQYF. Written as DNA, the CDR3 is TGTGCCAGCAGCTTGTCCGGGGGTCAAGAGACCCAGTACTTC.

The genes are TRBV12-3 or TRBV12-4 and TRBJ1-1; TRBD1 might be the D (5 bases). V was pared by 5 bases and J by 4 bases, with 14 bases between. The CDR3 contains 14 residues. Here the CDR3 reads CASSVPGPGTEAFF. DNA for the CDR3: TGTGCCAGCAGTGTCCCAGGGCCGGGCACTGAAGCTTTCTTT.

This chain connects TRBV14 to TRBJ2-5; D unclear. Trimming removed 1 base at V and 2 bases at J, with 8 bases between. Germline V gene sequence: CDR1 SGHDN, CDR2 FVKESK. This CDR3 region has 14 residues. The CDR3 protein is CASSQVVTQETQYF. CDR3 sequence (DNA): TGTGCCAGCAGCCAAGTTGTCACTCAAGAGACCCAGTACTTC.

The chain recombines TRBV20-1 with TRBJ2-3; D assignment may be TRBD1 or TRBD2 (5 bases each). V was shortened by 5 bases and J by 4 bases, with 10 bases between the two germline ends. CDR1 is DFQATT, CDR2 SNEGSKA, per germline (reference sequence). The CDR3 contains 12 residues. CDR3 DNA: TGCAGTGCTGTGGGGGTGGCAGATACGCAGTATTTT. The encoded protein is CSAVGVADTQYF.

This rearrangement joins TRBV3-1 to TRBJ1-2, with D unclear. CDR1 and CDR2 from the germline V gene are LGHDT and YNNKEL (reference sequence). V shed 4 bases and J shed 4 bases, with 10 bases lying between them. The CDR3 contains 13 residues. The CDR3 sequence is CASSPRESYGYTF. For the CDR3, the DNA is TGTGCCAGCAGCCCCCGGGAATCCTATGGCTACACCTTC.

This chain connects TRBV10-3 to TRBJ2-4; 8 bases map to TRBD1. Germline-derived CDR1 and CDR2 are ENHRY and SYGVKD. Losses at the gene ends were 4 bases for V and 7 bases for J; bases not matched to a gene: 0. CDR3 size: 12 residues. CDR3 sequence reads: CAISAGGNIQYF. CDR3 DNA: TGTGCCATCAGTGCAGGGGGCAACATTCAGTACTTC.

The V gene is TRBV13, the J gene TRBJ2-7; 11 bases are shared with TRBD2. The ends lost 5 bases at V and 6 bases at J; junction bases unmatched: 9. The germline V gene encodes CDR1 PRHDT and CDR2 FYEKMQ (reference sequence). This CDR3 contains 15 residues. In nucleotides, the CDR3 is TGTGCCAGCAGCGCGACTAGCGGGGCCCGCCGCGAGCAGTACTTC. Protein: CASSATSGARREQYF. The entire variable domain, with the rest obtained from reference TRBV13 and TRBJ2-7, is as follows: AAGVIQSPRHLIKEKRETATLKCYPIPRHDTVYWYQQGPGQDPQFLISFYEKMQSDKGSIPDRFSAQQFSDYHSELNMSSLELGDSALYFCASSATSGARREQYFGPGTRLTVT.

The chain recombines TRBV2 with TRBJ2-2; 13 bases map to TRBD2. The ends lost 5 bases at V and 8 bases at J; junction bases unmatched: 8. CDR1 is SNHLY, CDR2 FYNNEI, per germline. CDR3 length: 16 amino acids. CDR3 in amino acids: CASSRGLAGVSGELFF. The CDR3 DNA sequence: TGTGCCAGCAGTCGCGGACTAGCGGGAGTAAGTGGGGAGCTGTTTTTT.

The chain links TRBV6-2 or TRBV6-3 to TRBJ1-1; D call uncertain. V dropped 2 bases and J dropped 2 bases, with 9 bases sitting between them. Germline values: CDR1 MNHEY, CDR2 SVGEGT. This CDR3 has 14 amino acids. The CDR3 nucleotides are TGTGCCAGCAGTTACCCCAGATCAAACACTGAAGCTTTCTTT. It specifies CASSYPRSNTEAFF.

This chain links TRBV7-8 with TRBJ1-1; 7 nucleotides match TRBD1. The germline V gene encodes CDR1 SGHVS and CDR2 FQNEAQ. The CDR3 runs to 17 residues. The trim removed 5 bases at V and 3 bases at J, leaving 15 bases unmatched. CDR3 sequence reads: CASSGSTGSIGDTEAFF. As DNA, the CDR3 is TGTGCCAGCAGCGGATCGACAGGGTCCATCGGCGACACTGAAGCTTTCTTT.

The genes are TRBV19 and TRBJ2-5; either TRBD1 or TRBD2 may fit D (5 bases each). CDR3 size: 16 residues. V was trimmed by 5 bases and J by 0 bases, leaving 16 bases between them. CDR1 and CDR2 (germline): LNHDA, SQIVND (reference sequence). The CDR3 protein is CASSPLGDLYQETQYF. As DNA, the CDR3 is TGTGCCAGTAGTCCTTTAGGGGACCTCTACCAAGAGACCCAGTACTTC.

V usage is TRBV29-1 and J usage is TRBJ2-6, with 10 bases aligning to TRBD1. After removal of 1 base from V and 8 bases from J, the junction contained 5 bases not matched to a gene. The germline gives CDR1 SQVTM, CDR2 ANQGSEA. The CDR3 extends over 15 amino acids. This CDR3 reads CSVEGGDRGTNVLTF. DNA of the CDR3: TGCAGCGTTGAAGGTGGGGACAGGGGAACCAACGTCCTGACTTTC.

This clonotype was counted once. Compared with germline, one end of the junction differs, possibly owing to a read error. The chain links TRBV7-7 to TRBJ2-5; D not certain. The CDR3 is made up of 13 amino acids. CDR1 and CDR2 from the germline V gene are SSHAT and FNYEAQ (reference sequence). Written as DNA, the CDR3 is TGTGCTAGCAGCTCCTCGGTTGAAGAGACCCAGTACTTC. Protein: CASSSSVEETQYF.

The table lists this clonotype with a count of one. The chain combines TRBV4-3 with TRBJ2-2, with D possibly being TRBD2 (5 bases). The CDR3 runs 16 residues. V lost 0 bases and J lost 2, with 10 bases in between. Germline V lookup: CDR1 LGHNA, CDR2 YSLEER. This CDR3 reads CASSQDGGSNTGELFF. The CDR3 bases are TGCGCCAGCAGCCAAGATGGCGGGTCTAACACCGGGGAGCTGTTTTTT.

The chain combines TRBV24-1 with TRBJ2-1; 12 bases are a match to TRBD2. V shed 7 bases, J shed 6 bases, and the junction held 3 bases outside the gene matches. The CDR3 loop spans 14 amino acids. Per germline, CDR1 KGHDR and CDR2 SFDVKD. CDR3 protein: CATSGTSGRNEQFF. The CDR3 coding sequence is TGTGCCACCAGCGGGACTAGCGGGCGCAATGAGCAGTTCTTC.

The CDR3 spells CASSPGQGLNNQPQHF. CDR3 coding DNA: TGTGCCAGCAGTCCCGGACAGGGCCTCAATAATCAGCCCCAGCATTTT. The chain recombines TRBV6-2 or TRBV6-3 with TRBJ1-5; TRBD1 matches at 8 bases. This CDR3 comprises 16 residues. CDR1 and CDR2 from the germline V gene are MNHEY and SVGEGT. V was pared by 5 bases and J by 4 bases, with 10 bases of the junction left unmatched.

This clonotype appeared a few times. J is TRBJ2-7 and V is TRBV3-1, with D perhaps matching TRBD1 (5 bases). The CDR3 totals 12 residues. Germline V gives CDR1 LGHDT, CDR2 YNNKEL (reference sequence). V was trimmed by 2 bases and J by 6 bases, leaving 8 bases between them. The CDR3 DNA sequence: TGTGCCAGCAGCCAAACCAGGGCCGAGCAGTACTTC. As protein: CASSQTRAEQYF.

V usage is TRBV7-9 and J usage is TRBJ2-1; D unresolved. From germline, CDR1 is SEHNR and CDR2 FQNEAQ (reference sequence). The CDR3 consists of 10 residues. V was cut by 5 bases and J by 7 bases, with 3 bases left in between. In DNA, the CDR3 is TGTGCCAGCAGCAATAATGAGCAGTTCTTC. Translation gives CASSNNEQFF.

The chain links TRBV6-6 to TRBJ2-3; D is unclear. Germline-derived CDR1 and CDR2 are MNHNY and SVGAGI (reference sequence). CDR3 size: 12 residues. The ends were cut back, 0 bases at V and 11 bases at J, with 9 bases in the middle. CDR3 loop: CASSYSGSGQYF. The DNA of the CDR3 is TGTGCCAGCAGTTACTCGGGTTCGGGGCAGTATTTT.

The J gene is TRBJ2-7, the V gene TRBV7-9; 10 positions agree with TRBD2. Trimming at V came to 3 bases and at J to 3 bases, leaving 2 bases not matched to a gene. The CDR3 covers 14 residues. CDR1 is SEHNR, CDR2 FQNEAQ, per germline (reference sequence). CDR3 DNA: TGTGCCAGCAGCTTGTCTAGCGGGAGCTACGAGCAGTACTTC. The encoded protein is CASSLSSGSYEQYF.